This T cell receptor beta chain originates from a study of blood T cell repertoires in COVID-19. CDR1 and CDR2 (germline): SGHNT, YYREEE (reference sequence). This CDR3 spans 13 amino acids. J lost 14 bases, V lost 3 bases, and 10 bases had no gene match. The method was immunoSEQ multiplex PCR; TCRdb's version includes in-frame clones alone and lacks a portion of them. Among a few hundred thousand clones listed, just over 85% were seen once. Sequenced: peripheral blood. The source of this sequence is a man over 45 with acute or convalescent COVID-19. V is TRBV5-4 and J is TRBJ2-1; 8 bases are a match to TRBD1. The CDR3 nucleotides are TGTGCCAGCAGCTGGAGCAGGGGGCTGGAGGAGTTCTTC. The encoded protein is CASSWSRGLEEFF.